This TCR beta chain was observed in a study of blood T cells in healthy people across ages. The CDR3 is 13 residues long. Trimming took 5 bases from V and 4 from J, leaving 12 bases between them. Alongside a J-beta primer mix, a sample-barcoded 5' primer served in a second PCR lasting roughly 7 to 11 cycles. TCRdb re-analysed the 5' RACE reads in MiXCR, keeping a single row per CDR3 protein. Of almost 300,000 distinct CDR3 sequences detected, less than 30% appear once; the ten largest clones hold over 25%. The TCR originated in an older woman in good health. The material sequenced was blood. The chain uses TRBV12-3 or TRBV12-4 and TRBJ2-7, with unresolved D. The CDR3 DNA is TGTGCCAGCAGTGCCCTACTGGTTTACGAGCAGTACTTC. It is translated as CASSALLVYEQYF.